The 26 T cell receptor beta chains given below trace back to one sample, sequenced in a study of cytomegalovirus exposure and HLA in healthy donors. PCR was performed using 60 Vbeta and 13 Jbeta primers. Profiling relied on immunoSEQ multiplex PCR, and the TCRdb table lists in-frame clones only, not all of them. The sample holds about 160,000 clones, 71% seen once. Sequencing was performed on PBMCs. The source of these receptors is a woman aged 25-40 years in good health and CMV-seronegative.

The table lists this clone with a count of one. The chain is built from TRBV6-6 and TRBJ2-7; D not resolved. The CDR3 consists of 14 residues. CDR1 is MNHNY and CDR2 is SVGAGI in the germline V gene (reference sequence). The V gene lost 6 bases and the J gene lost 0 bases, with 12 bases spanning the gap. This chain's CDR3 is CASSGPSDSYEQYF. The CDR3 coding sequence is TGTGCCAGCAGCGGTCCGAGCGACTCCTACGAGCAGTACTTC.

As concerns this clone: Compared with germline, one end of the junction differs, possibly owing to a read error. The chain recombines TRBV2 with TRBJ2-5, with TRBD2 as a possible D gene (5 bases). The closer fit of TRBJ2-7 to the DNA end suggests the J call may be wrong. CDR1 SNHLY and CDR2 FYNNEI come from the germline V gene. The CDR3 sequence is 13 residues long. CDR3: CASSEGGLYEQYF. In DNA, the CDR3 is TGTGCCAGCAGCGAAGGTGGACTCTACGAGCAGTACTTC.

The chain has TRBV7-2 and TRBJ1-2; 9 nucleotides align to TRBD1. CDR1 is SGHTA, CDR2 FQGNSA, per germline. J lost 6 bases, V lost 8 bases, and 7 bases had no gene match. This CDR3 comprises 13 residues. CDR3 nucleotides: TGTGCCAGCTCCCTTACAGGGGGCGATGGCTACACCTTC. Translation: CASSLTGGDGYTF.

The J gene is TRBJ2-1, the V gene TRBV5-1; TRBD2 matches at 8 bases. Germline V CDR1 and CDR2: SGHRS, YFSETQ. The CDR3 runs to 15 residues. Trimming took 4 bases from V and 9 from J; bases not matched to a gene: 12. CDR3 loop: CASSIGLANSREQFF. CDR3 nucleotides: TGCGCCAGCAGCATCGGACTAGCAAATTCGCGTGAGCAGTTCTTC.

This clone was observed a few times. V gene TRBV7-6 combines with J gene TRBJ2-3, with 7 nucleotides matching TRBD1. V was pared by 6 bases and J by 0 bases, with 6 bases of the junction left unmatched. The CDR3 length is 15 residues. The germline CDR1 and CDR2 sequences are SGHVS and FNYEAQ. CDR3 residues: CASSSPGGSTDTQYF. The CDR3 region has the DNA TGTGCCAGCAGTTCACCAGGGGGTAGCACAGATACGCAGTATTTT.

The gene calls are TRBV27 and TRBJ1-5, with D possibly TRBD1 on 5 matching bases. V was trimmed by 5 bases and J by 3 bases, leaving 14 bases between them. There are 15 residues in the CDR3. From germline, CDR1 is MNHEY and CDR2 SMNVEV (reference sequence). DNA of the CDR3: TGTGCCAGCAGTCCTACGGGGGTTTTCAATCAGCCCCAGCATTTT. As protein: CASSPTGVFNQPQHF.

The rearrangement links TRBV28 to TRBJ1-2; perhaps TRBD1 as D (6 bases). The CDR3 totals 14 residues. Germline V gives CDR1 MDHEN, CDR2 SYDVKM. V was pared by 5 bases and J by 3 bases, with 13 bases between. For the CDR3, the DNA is TGTGCCAGCAGTCCTCGGACAGCATACTATGGCTACACCTTC. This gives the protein CASSPRTAYYGYTF.

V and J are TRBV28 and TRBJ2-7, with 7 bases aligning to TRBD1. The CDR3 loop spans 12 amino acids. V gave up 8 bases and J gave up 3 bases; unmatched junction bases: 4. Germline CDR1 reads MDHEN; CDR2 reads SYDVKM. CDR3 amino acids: CASRDSFYEQYF. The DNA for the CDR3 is TGTGCCAGCCGGGACAGTTTCTACGAGCAGTACTTC.

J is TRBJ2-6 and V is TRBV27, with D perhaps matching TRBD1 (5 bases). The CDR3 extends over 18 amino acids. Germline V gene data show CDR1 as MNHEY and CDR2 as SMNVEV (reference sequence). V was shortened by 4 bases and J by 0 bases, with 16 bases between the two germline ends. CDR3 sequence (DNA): TGTGCCAGCAGTTCACAGGTGCCGAATCTCTCTGGGGCCAACGTCCTGACTTTC. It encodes CASSSQVPNLSGANVLTF.

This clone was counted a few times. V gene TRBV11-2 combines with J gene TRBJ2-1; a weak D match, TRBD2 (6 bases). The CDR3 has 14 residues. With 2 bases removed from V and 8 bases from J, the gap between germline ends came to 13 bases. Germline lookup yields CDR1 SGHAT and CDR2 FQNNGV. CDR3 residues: CASSLSSEIYEQFF. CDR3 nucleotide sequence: TGTGCCAGCAGCTTATCTAGCGAGATCTATGAGCAGTTCTTC. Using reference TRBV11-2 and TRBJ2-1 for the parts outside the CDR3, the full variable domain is EAGVAQSPRYKIIEKRQSVAFWCNPISGHATLYWYQQILGQGPKLLIQFQNNGVVDDSQLPKDRFSAERLKGVDSTLKIQPAKLEDSAVYLCASSLSSEIYEQFFGPGTRLTVL.

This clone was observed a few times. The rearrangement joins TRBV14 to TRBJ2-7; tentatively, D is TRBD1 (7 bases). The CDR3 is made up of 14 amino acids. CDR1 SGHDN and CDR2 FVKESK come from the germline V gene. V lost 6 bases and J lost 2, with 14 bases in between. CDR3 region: CASRRDRETYEQYF. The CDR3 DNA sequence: TGTGCCAGCAGGCGGGACAGAGAGACCTACGAGCAGTACTTC.

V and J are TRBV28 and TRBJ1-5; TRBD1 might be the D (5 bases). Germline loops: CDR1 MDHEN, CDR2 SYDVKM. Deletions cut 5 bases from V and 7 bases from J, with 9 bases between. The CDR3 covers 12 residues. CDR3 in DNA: TGTGCCAGCAGTATACCAGGGCAGCCCCAGCATTTT. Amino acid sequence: CASSIPGQPQHF.

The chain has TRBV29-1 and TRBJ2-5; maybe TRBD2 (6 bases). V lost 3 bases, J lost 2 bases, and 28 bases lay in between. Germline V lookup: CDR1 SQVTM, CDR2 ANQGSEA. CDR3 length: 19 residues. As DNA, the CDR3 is TGCAGCGTTGACTATTCCCGGGACTCGGAGACGTGGAGGCAAGAGACCCAGTACTTC. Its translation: CSVDYSRDSETWRQETQYF.

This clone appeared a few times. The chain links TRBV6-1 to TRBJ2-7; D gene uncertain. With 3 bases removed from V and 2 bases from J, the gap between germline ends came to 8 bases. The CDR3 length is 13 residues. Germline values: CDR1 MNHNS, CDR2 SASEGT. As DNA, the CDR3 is TGTGCCAGCAGTGAGGCGGTCCCCTACGAGCAGTACTTC. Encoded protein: CASSEAVPYEQYF.

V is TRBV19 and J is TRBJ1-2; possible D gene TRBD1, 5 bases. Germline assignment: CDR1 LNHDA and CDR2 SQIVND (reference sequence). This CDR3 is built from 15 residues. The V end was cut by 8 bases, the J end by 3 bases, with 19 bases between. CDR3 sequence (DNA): TGTGCCAGTCTCCGATATCCGGGGACTGACTATGGCTACACCTTC. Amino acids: CASLRYPGTDYGYTF. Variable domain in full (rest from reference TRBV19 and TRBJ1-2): DGGITQSPKYLFRKEGQNVTLSCEQNLNHDAMYWYRQDPGQGLRLIYYSQIVNDFQKGDIAEGYSVSREKKESFPLTVTSAQKNPTAFYLCASLRYPGTDYGYTFGSGTRLTVV.

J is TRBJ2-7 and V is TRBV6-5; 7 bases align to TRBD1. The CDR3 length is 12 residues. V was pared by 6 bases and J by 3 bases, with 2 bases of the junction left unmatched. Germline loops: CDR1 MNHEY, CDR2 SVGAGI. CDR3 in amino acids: CASSAGGYEQYF. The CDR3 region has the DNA TGTGCCAGCAGCGCAGGGGGCTACGAGCAGTACTTC.

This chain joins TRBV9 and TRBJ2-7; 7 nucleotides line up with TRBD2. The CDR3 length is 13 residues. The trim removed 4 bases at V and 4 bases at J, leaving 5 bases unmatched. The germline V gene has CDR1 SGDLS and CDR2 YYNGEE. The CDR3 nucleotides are TGTGCCAGCAGCCCCCGGGGGGAGTACGAGCAGTACTTC. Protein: CASSPRGEYEQYF.

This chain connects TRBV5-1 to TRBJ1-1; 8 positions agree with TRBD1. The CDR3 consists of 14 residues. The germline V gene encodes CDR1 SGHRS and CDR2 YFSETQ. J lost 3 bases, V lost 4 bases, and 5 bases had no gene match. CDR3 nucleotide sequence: TGCGCCAGCAGCCCGGGACAGGAGGACACTGAAGCTTTCTTT. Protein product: CASSPGQEDTEAFF.

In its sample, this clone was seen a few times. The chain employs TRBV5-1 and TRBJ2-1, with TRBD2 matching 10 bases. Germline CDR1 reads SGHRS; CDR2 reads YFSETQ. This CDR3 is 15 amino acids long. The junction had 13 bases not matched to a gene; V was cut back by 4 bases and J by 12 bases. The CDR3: CASSPGVAGGRGQFF. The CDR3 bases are TGCGCCAGCAGCCCGGGGGTAGCGGGAGGCCGGGGGCAGTTCTTC.

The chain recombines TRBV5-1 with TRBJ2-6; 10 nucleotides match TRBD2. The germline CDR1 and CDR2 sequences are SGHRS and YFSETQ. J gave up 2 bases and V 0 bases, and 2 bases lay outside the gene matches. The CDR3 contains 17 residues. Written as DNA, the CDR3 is TGCGCCAGCAGCTTGGAACTAGCGGGGACTGGGGCCAACGTCCTGACTTTC. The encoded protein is CASSLELAGTGANVLTF.

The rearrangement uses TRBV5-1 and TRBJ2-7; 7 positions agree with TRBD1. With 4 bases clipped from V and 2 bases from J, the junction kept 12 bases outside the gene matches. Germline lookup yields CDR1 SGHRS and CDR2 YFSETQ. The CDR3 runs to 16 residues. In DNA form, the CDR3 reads TGCGCCAGCAGCAAATTAAATGACAGGGAAACCTACGAGCAGTACTTC. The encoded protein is CASSKLNDRETYEQYF.

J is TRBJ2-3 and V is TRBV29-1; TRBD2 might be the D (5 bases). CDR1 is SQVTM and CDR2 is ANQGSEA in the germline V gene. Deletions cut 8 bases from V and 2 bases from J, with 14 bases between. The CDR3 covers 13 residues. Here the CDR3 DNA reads TGCAGCTCCCTCGGGGTTCCCACAGATACGCAGTATTTT. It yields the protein CSSLGVPTDTQYF.

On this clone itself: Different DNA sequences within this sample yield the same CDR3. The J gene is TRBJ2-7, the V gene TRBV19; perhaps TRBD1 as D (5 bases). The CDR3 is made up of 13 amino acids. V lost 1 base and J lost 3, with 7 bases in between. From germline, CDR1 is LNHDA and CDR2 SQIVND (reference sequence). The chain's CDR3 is CASSIGQFYEQYF. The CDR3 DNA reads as TGTGCCAGTAGTATAGGACAGTTCTACGAGCAGTACTTC.

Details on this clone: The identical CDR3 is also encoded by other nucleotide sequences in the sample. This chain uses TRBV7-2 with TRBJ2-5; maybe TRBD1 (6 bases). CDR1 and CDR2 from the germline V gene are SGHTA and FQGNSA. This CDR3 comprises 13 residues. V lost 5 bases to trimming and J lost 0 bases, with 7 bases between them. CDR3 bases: TGTGCCAGCAGCAGGGACAACCAAGAGACCCAGTACTTC. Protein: CASSRDNQETQYF.

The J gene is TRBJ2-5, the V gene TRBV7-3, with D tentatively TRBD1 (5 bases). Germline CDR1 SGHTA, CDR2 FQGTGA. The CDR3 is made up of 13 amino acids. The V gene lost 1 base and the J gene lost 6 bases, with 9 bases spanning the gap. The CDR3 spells CASSLNQGQTQYF. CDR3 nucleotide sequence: TGTGCCAGCAGCTTAAATCAGGGTCAGACCCAGTACTTC.

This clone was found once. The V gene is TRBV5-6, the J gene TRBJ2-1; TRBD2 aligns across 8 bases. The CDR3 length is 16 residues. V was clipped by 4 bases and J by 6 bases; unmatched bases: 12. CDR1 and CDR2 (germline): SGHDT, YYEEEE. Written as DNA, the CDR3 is TGTGCCAGCAGCCCTCTGGGCGGGGGGCCGGGCAATGAGCAGTTCTTC. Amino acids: CASSPLGGGPGNEQFF. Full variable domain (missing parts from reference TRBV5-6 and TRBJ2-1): DAGVTQSPTHLIKTRGQQVTLRCSPKSGHDTVSWYQQALGQGPQFIFQYYEEEERQRGNFPDRFSGHQFPNYSSELNVNALLLGDSALYLCASSPLGGGPGNEQFFGPGTRLTVL.